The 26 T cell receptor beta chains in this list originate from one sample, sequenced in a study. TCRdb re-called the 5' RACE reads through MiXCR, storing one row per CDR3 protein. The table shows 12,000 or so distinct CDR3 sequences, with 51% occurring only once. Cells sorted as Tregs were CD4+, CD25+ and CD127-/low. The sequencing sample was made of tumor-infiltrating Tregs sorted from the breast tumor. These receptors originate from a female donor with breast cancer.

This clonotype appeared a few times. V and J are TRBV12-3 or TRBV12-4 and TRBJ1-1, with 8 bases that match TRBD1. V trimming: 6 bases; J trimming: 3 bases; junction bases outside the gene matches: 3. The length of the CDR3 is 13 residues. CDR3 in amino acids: CASRLTGDTEAFF. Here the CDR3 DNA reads TGTGCCAGCAGGCTGACAGGGGACACTGAAGCTTTCTTT.

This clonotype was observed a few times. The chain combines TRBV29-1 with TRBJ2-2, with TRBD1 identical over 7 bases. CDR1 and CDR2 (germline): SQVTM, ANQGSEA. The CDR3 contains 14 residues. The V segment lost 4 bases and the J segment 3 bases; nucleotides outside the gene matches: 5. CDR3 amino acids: CSVGNRGHTGELFF. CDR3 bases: TGCAGCGTTGGGAACAGGGGCCACACCGGGGAGCTGTTTTTT.

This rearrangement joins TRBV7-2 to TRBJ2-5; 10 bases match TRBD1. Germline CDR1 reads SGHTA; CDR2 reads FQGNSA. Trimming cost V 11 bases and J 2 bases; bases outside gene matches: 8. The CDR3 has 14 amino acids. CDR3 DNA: TGTGCCGGCAACGTGGACAGGGGGCAAGAGACCCAGTACTTC. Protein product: CAGNVDRGQETQYF.

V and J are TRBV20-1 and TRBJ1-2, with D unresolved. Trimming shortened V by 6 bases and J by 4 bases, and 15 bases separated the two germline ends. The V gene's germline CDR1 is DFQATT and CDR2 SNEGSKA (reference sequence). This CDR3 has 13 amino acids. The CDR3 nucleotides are TGCAGTGCAATACCCGGAAGTAGCTATGGCTACACCTTC. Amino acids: CSAIPGSSYGYTF.

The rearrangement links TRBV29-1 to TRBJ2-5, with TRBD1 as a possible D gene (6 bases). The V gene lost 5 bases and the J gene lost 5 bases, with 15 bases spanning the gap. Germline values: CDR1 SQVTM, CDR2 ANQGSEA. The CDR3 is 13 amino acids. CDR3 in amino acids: CSVTGPTLETQYF. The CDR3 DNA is TGCAGCGTTACAGGGCCAACACTGGAGACCCAGTACTTC.

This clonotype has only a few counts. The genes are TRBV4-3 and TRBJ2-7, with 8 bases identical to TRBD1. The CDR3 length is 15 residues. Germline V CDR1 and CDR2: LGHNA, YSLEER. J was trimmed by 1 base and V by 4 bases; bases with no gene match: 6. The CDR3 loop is CASSLHGQGSYEQYF. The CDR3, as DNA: TGCGCCAGCAGCCTACACGGACAGGGTTCCTACGAGCAGTACTTC.

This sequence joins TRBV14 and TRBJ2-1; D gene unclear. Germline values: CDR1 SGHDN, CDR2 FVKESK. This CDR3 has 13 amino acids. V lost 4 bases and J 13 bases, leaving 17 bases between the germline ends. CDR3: CASSPLPTAVQFF. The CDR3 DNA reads TGTGCCAGCAGCCCTCTTCCGACGGCGGTTCAGTTCTTC.

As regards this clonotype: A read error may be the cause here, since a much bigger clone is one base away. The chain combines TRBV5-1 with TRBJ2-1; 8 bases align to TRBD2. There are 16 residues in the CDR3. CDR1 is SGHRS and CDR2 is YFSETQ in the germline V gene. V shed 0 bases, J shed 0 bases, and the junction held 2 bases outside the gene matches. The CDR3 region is CASSLEGTSSYNEQFF. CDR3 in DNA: TGCGCCAGCAGCTTGGAGGGGACTAGCTCCTACAATGAGCAGTTCTTC. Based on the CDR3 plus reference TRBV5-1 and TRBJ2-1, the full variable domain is KAGVTQTPRYLIKTRGQQVTLSCSPISGHRSVSWYQQTPGQGLQFLFEYFSETQRNKGNFPGRFSGRQFSNSRSEMNVSTLELGDSALYLCASSLEGTSSYNEQFFGPGTRLTVL.

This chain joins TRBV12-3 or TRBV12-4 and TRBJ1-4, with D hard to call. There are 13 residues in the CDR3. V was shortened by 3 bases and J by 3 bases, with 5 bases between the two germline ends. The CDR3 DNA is TGTGCCAGCAGTTTCGAGGCTAATGAAAAACTGTTTTTT. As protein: CASSFEANEKLFF.

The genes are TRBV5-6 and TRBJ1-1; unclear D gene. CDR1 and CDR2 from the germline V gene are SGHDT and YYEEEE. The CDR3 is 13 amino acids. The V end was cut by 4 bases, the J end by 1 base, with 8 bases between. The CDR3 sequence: CASSVGPNTEAFF. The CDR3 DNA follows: TGTGCCAGCAGCGTCGGACCGAACACTGAAGCTTTCTTT.

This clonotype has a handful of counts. The CDR3 protein is CASSTEGGEQFF. The CDR3 region has the DNA TGTGCCAGCAGCACCGAGGGGGGTGAGCAGTTCTTC. The chain carries TRBV7-2 and TRBJ2-1; D assignment may be TRBD1 or TRBD2 (6 bases each). V dropped 5 bases and J dropped 9 bases, with 11 bases sitting between them. Germline CDR1 and CDR2: SGHTA and FQGNSA. This CDR3 is 12 amino acids long.

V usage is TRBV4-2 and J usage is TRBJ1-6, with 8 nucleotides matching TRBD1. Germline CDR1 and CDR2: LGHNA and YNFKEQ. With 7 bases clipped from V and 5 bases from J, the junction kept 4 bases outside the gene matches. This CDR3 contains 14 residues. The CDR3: CASTTDRDNSPLHF. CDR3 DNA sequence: TGTGCCAGCACCACGGACAGGGATAATTCACCCCTCCACTTT.

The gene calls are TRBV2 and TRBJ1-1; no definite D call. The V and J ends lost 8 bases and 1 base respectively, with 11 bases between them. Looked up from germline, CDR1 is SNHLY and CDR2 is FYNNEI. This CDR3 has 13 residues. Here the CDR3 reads CASRPAENTEAFF. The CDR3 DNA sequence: TGTGCCAGCCGCCCAGCGGAGAACACTGAAGCTTTCTTT. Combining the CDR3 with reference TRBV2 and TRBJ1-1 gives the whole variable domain EPEVTQTPSHQVTQMGQEVILRCVPISNHLYFYWYRQILGQKVEFLVSFYNNEISEKSEIFDDQFSVERPDGSNFTLKIRSTKLEDSAMYFCASRPAENTEAFFGQGTRLTVV.

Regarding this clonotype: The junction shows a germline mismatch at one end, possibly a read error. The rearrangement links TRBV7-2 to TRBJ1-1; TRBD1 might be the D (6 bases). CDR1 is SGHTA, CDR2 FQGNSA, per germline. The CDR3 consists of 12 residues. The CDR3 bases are TGTGCCAGCAGCTGGGGACACACTGAAGCTCTCTTT. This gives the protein CASSWGHTEALF.

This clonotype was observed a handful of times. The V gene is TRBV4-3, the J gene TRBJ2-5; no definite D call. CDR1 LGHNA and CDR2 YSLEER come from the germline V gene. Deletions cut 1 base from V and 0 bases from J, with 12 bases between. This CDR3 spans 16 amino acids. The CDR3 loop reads CASSQGRGVNQETQYF. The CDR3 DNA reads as TGCGCCAGCAGCCAAGGGCGTGGGGTAAACCAAGAGACCCAGTACTTC.

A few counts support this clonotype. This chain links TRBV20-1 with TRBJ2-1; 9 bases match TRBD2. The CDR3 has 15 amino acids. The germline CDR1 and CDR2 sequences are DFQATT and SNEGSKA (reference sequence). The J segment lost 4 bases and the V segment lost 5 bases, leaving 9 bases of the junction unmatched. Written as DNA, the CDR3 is TGCAGTGCTCCTTTGGCGGGAGGGCCTTACAATGAGCAGTTCTTC. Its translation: CSAPLAGGPYNEQFF.

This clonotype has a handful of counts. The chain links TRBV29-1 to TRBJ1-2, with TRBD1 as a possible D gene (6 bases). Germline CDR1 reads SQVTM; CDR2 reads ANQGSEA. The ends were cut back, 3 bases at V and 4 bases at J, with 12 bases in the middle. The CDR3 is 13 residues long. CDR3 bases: TGCAGCGTTGATTTAGGGGGACTCTATGGCTACACCTTC. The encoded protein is CSVDLGGLYGYTF.

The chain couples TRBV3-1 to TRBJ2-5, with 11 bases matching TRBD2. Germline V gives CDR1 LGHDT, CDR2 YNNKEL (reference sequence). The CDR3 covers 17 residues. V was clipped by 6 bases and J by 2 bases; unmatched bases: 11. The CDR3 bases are TGTGCCAGCAGTGACTGGGGGACTAGCGGTTCACAAGAGACCCAGTACTTC. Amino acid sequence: CASSDWGTSGSQETQYF.

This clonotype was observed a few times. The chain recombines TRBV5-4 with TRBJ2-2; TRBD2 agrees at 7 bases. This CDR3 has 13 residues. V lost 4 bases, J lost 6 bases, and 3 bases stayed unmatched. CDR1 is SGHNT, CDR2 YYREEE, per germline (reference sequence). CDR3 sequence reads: CASSPGLPGELFF. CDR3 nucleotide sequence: TGTGCCAGCAGCCCGGGACTACCCGGGGAGCTGTTTTTT. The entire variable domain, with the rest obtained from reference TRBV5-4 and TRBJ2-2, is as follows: ETGVTQSPTHLIKTRGQQVTLRCSSQSGHNTVSWYQQALGQGPQFIFQYYREEENGRGNFPPRFSGLQFPNYSSELNVNALELDDSALYLCASSPGLPGELFFGEGSRLTVL.

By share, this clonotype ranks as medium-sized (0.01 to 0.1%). CDR3 region: CAISESRLGGGELFF. Here the CDR3 DNA reads TGTGCCATCAGTGAGTCGAGACTGGGCGGCGGGGAGCTGTTTTTT. The chain is built from TRBV10-3 and TRBJ2-2, with no clear D. V was trimmed by 0 bases and J by 7 bases, leaving 12 bases between them. This CDR3 spans 15 amino acids. CDR1 is ENHRY and CDR2 is SYGVKD in the germline V gene.

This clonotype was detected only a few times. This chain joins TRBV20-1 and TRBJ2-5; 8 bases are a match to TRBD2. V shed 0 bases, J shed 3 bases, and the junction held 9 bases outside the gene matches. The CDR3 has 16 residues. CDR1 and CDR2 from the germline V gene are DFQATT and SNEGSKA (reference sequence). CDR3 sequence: CSARDVEGLAEETQYF. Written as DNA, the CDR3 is TGCAGTGCTAGAGATGTCGAAGGACTAGCAGAAGAGACCCAGTACTTC.

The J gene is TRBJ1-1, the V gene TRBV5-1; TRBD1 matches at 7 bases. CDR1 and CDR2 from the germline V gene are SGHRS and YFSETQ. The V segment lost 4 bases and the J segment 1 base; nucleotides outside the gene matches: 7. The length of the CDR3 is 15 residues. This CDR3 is CASSRQGRTNTEAFF. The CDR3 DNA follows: TGCGCCAGCAGCCGACAGGGTAGAACGAACACTGAAGCTTTCTTT.

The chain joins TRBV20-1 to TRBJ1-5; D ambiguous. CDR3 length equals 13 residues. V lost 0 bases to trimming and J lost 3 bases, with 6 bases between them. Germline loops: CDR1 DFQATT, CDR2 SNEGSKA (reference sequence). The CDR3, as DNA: TGCAGTGCTAGAGATAGGGCCAATCAGCCCCAGCATTTT. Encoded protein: CSARDRANQPQHF.

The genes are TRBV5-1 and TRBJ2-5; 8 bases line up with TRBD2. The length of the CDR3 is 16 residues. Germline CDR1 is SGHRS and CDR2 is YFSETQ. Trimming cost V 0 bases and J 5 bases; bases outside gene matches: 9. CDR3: CASSLATGLEVETQYF. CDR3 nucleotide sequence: TGCGCCAGCAGCTTGGCCACGGGACTAGAGGTTGAGACCCAGTACTTC.

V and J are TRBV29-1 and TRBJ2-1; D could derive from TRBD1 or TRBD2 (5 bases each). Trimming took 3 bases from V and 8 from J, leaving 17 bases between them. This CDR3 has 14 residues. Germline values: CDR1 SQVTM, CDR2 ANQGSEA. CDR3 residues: CSVDPGPKSDEQFF. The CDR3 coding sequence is TGCAGCGTTGATCCGGGACCCAAATCCGATGAGCAGTTCTTC.

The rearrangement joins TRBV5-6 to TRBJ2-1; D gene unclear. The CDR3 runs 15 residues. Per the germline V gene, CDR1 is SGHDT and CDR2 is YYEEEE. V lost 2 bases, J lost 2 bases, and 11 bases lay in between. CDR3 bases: TGTGCCAGCAGCTTATTCCAAACGACCTACAATGAGCAGTTCTTC. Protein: CASSLFQTTYNEQFF. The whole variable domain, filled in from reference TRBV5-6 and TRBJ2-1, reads DAGVTQSPTHLIKTRGQQVTLRCSPKSGHDTVSWYQQALGQGPQFIFQYYEEEERQRGNFPDRFSGHQFPNYSSELNVNALLLGDSALYLCASSLFQTTYNEQFFGPGTRLTVL.